This T cell receptor (beta chain) was sequenced during a study of T-cell reconstitution after alpha-beta-depleted transplantation in children. This clonotype was observed a few times. Unique molecular identifiers were used in preparing the TCRbeta library. TCRdb re-called the PCR reads through MiXCR, storing one row per CDR3 protein. In the table there are around 94,000 distinct CDR3 sequences, roughly 7.1% of which are singletons. With 1 base removed from V and 7 bases from J, the gap between germline ends came to 9 bases. CDR1 and CDR2 (germline): SGHDT, YYEEEE. The CDR3 length is 13 residues. The V gene is TRBV5-6, the J gene TRBJ2-4, with D possibly matching TRBD2 (6 bases). The TCR was taken from a boy between 2 and 15 years old with acute lymphoblastic leukemia, due to receive a stem cell transplant. The specimen was PBMCs, collected before TCRalphabeta/CD19-depleted stem cell transplant. The CDR3 sequence is CASSLWEANIQYF. The CDR3 bases are TGTGCCAGCAGCTTGTGGGAGGCGAACATTCAGTACTTC.